This T cell receptor (beta chain) is from a study of T cells in Graves' hyperthyroidism and ophthalmopathy. It was RNA transcripts that yielded the amplified TCR beta CDR3 regions. An initial round of RT-PCR targeting the TCR CDR3 relied on the HTBI primer set. TCRdb used MiXCR to reprocess the multiplex PCR reads, holding one entry per CDR3 protein. The sample has about 420,000 distinct CDR3 sequences, about 15% seen once. Germline V gene sequence: CDR1 DFQATT, CDR2 SNEGSKA (reference sequence). The CDR3 has 15 residues. V dropped 0 bases and J dropped 5; count of bases not matched to a gene: 9. Fresh peripheral blood, around 10 ml of it, supplied the PBMCs.

This receptor was taken from a woman between 18 and 29 years old with Graves' hyperthyroidism. The chain links TRBV20-1 to TRBJ2-5; 7 bases are shared with TRBD2. The specimen sequenced was blood. The CDR3 reads CSAREAGTRGETQYF. CDR3 bases: TGCAGTGCTAGAGAAGCGGGGACCCGAGGGGAGACCCAGTACTTC.